The rows below give T cell receptor beta chains drawn from one sample of a study of T-cell reconstitution after alpha-beta-depleted transplantation in children. A single record per CDR3 protein comes from TCRdb applying MiXCR to the PCR reads. The repertoire holds 640,000 or so distinct CDR3 sequences, approximately 15% seen once, with approximately 1% in the top ten. Sequences were derived from PBMCs from the stem cell graft donor, sampled from the stem cell graft. These receptor sequences come from a human donor who donated a stem cell graft to a child with acute myeloid leukemia. Both conserved end residues are part of each CDR3. The D gene is left open where the match is weak. The size of a clone is reported for some rows only, either as once, few or many, or as a class for expanded clones.

clone_size: few; v_call: TRBV4-3; d_call: TRBD2; j_call: TRBJ2-2; cdr3_nt: TGCGCCAGCAGCCACGGACTAGCGGGAACCGGGGAGCTGTTTTTT; cdr3_aa: CASSHGLAGTGELFF
clone_size: .; v_call: TRBV7-9; d_call: TRBD1; j_call: TRBJ2-1; cdr3_nt: TGTGCCAGCAGTCACCGGGACAGGAATTACAATGAGCAGTTCTTC; cdr3_aa: CASSHRDRNYNEQFF
clone_size: many; v_call: TRBV7-8; d_call: TRBD1; j_call: TRBJ2-2; cdr3_nt: TGTGCCAGCAGTCGTACCGTACAGGGGTTGGACACCGGGGAGCTGTTTTTT; cdr3_aa: CASSRTVQGLDTGELFF
clone_size: many; v_call: TRBV6-5; d_call: .; j_call: TRBJ1-6; cdr3_nt: TGTGCCAGCAGGGTCGGGGATTCACCCCTCCACTTT; cdr3_aa: CASRVGDSPLHF
clone_size: .; v_call: TRBV20-1; d_call: .; j_call: TRBJ1-1; cdr3_nt: TGCAGTGCCACCCGTGGGGAATCCATGAACACTGAAGCTTTCTTT; cdr3_aa: CSATRGESMNTEAFF
clone_size: .; v_call: TRBV28; d_call: .; j_call: TRBJ1-4; cdr3_nt: TGTGCCAGCAGGCCTGCGGGATCAAGGGGAGTTAAAAAACTGTTTTTT; cdr3_aa: CASRPAGSRGVKKLFF
clone_size: few; v_call: TRBV21-1; d_call: .; j_call: TRBJ1-2; cdr3_nt: TGTGCCAGCACTACACTAGAGGACTCCTATGGCTACACCTTC; cdr3_aa: CASTTLEDSYGYTF
clone_size: few; v_call: TRBV12-3/TRBV12-4; d_call: TRBD2; j_call: TRBJ2-1; cdr3_nt: TGTGCCAGCAGTTTCCCCTCTAGCGGGGGCGATGAGCAGTTCTTC; cdr3_aa: CASSFPSSGGDEQFF
clone_size: .; v_call: TRBV4-3; d_call: TRBD1; j_call: TRBJ2-3; cdr3_nt: TGCGCCAGCAGCCAAGATCGGCAGGGACAGGGTTTAGATACGCAGTATTTT; cdr3_aa: CASSQDRQGQGLDTQYF
clone_size: .; v_call: TRBV7-2; d_call: TRBD2; j_call: TRBJ2-5; cdr3_nt: TGTGCCAGCAGCTTCCTAGCGGGGCTCACCCCACAAGAGACCCAGTACTTC; cdr3_aa: CASSFLAGLTPQETQYF
clone_size: many; v_call: TRBV7-9; d_call: .; j_call: TRBJ2-3; cdr3_nt: TGTGCCAGCAGCTTAACCGACAGGATTAGCACAGATACGCAGTATTTT; cdr3_aa: CASSLTDRISTDTQYF
clone_size: few; v_call: TRBV9; d_call: .; j_call: TRBJ1-1; cdr3_nt: TGTGCCAGCAGCGTCCACCCCCGGCAAGAAGCTTTCTTT; cdr3_aa: CASSVHPRQEAFF
clone_size: .; v_call: TRBV6-2/TRBV6-3; d_call: TRBD1; j_call: TRBJ2-7; cdr3_nt: TGTGCCGGGGGACAGGGCTACGAGCAGTACTTC; cdr3_aa: CAGGQGYEQYF
clone_size: many; v_call: TRBV29-1; d_call: TRBD1; j_call: TRBJ2-1; cdr3_nt: TGCAGCGGAGGGACAGGTCGAGGTTGGGAGCAGTTCTTC; cdr3_aa: CSGGTGRGWEQFF
clone_size: many; v_call: TRBV9; d_call: TRBD2; j_call: TRBJ2-5; cdr3_nt: TGTGCCAGCAGCGTAGGATCTAGCGGCGGCGAGACCCAGTACTTC; cdr3_aa: CASSVGSSGGETQYF
clone_size: many; v_call: TRBV6-5; d_call: .; j_call: TRBJ2-7; cdr3_nt: TGTGCCAGCAGTTCCACCGTTGTCAGGGCTGGGTACGAGCAGTACTTC; cdr3_aa: CASSSTVVRAGYEQYF
clone_size: many; v_call: TRBV5-5; d_call: .; j_call: TRBJ2-1; cdr3_nt: TGTGCCAGCAGCTTGGAGTCGGGTAATGAGCAGTTCTTC; cdr3_aa: CASSLESGNEQFF
clone_size: .; v_call: TRBV12-3/TRBV12-4; d_call: .; j_call: TRBJ2-7; cdr3_nt: TGTGCCAGCAGCAAGCCTGGACACTGGGAGTACTTC; cdr3_aa: CASSKPGHWEYF
clone_size: many; v_call: TRBV20-1; d_call: .; j_call: TRBJ1-5; cdr3_nt: TGCAGTGCTAGTATCAGGGATAATCAGCCCCAGCATTTT; cdr3_aa: CSASIRDNQPQHF
clone_size: .; v_call: TRBV12-3/TRBV12-4; d_call: TRBD1; j_call: TRBJ1-2; cdr3_nt: TGTGCCAGCACCGTGACAGGGGATGGCTACACCTTC; cdr3_aa: CASTVTGDGYTF
clone_size: .; v_call: TRBV20-1; d_call: .; j_call: TRBJ1-6; cdr3_nt: TGCAGTGCTAGAGAGGATCTAGGGAGTTCACCCCTCCACTTT; cdr3_aa: CSAREDLGSSPLHF
clone_size: .; v_call: TRBV7-9; d_call: .; j_call: TRBJ1-2; cdr3_nt: TGTGCCAGCAGCTTAGCGGTTGAAGCGGGATATGGCTACACCTTC; cdr3_aa: CASSLAVEAGYGYTF
clone_size: many; v_call: TRBV29-1; d_call: .; j_call: TRBJ2-7; cdr3_nt: TGCAGCGTTTCAGAGAATCCCGACCTCTACGAGCAGTACTTC; cdr3_aa: CSVSENPDLYEQYF
clone_size: many; v_call: TRBV20-1; d_call: .; j_call: TRBJ2-7; cdr3_nt: TGCAGTGCTGAGAACAGGGTGTCCGCCTACGAGCAGTACTTC; cdr3_aa: CSAENRVSAYEQYF
clone_size: many; v_call: TRBV5-5; d_call: TRBD1; j_call: TRBJ2-2; cdr3_nt: TGTGCCAGCAGCAGGGACAGCACCACCGGGGAGCTGTTTTTT; cdr3_aa: CASSRDSTTGELFF
clone_size: many; v_call: TRBV10-3; d_call: TRBD2; j_call: TRBJ2-1; cdr3_nt: TGTGCCATCGGGGGGGGACGGTTGGACAATGAGCAGTTCTTC; cdr3_aa: CAIGGGRLDNEQFF
clone_size: .; v_call: TRBV5-1; d_call: TRBD2; j_call: TRBJ2-5; cdr3_nt: TGCGCCAGCAGCTTGAGTGGAGCGGGGGGGCCTCGTGGAGAGACCCAGTACTTC; cdr3_aa: CASSLSGAGGPRGETQYF
clone_size: .; v_call: TRBV4-2; d_call: .; j_call: TRBJ2-1; cdr3_nt: TGTGCCAGCGGCCCGGGGGACATATACAATGAGCAGTTCTTC; cdr3_aa: CASGPGDIYNEQFF
clone_size: .; v_call: TRBV5-1; d_call: TRBD1; j_call: TRBJ1-1; cdr3_nt: TGCGCCAGCAGCTCCCCCCAGGGGGGCACTGAAGCTTTCTTT; cdr3_aa: CASSSPQGGTEAFF
clone_size: .; v_call: TRBV4-2; d_call: .; j_call: TRBJ1-1; cdr3_nt: TGTGCCAGCAGCCAAGGGAGGGATGGGACTGAAGCTTTCTTT; cdr3_aa: CASSQGRDGTEAFF
clone_size: .; v_call: TRBV7-3; d_call: .; j_call: TRBJ1-2; cdr3_nt: TGTGCCAGCAGCCCTAGTGGGGCGATGGACTATGGCTACACCTTC; cdr3_aa: CASSPSGAMDYGYTF
clone_size: many; v_call: TRBV20-1; d_call: .; j_call: TRBJ1-6; cdr3_nt: TGCAGTGCTAGGGACCGAGGGACACAGAGAAGTTCACCCCTCCACTTT; cdr3_aa: CSARDRGTQRSSPLHF
clone_size: many; v_call: TRBV7-2; d_call: .; j_call: TRBJ2-7; cdr3_nt: TGTGCCAGCACGAATAACAGGGCCTCCTACGAGCAGTACTTC; cdr3_aa: CASTNNRASYEQYF
clone_size: many; v_call: TRBV7-2; d_call: .; j_call: TRBJ2-7; cdr3_nt: TGTGCCAGCAGCTTTTCAGGATCGATCTACGAGCAGTACTTC; cdr3_aa: CASSFSGSIYEQYF
clone_size: many; v_call: TRBV20-1; d_call: TRBD1; j_call: TRBJ1-1; cdr3_nt: TGCAGTGCCTTTGACAGGGCGAACACTGAAGCTTTCTTT; cdr3_aa: CSAFDRANTEAFF
clone_size: .; v_call: TRBV30; d_call: .; j_call: TRBJ2-5; cdr3_nt: TGTGCCTGGAGTTCCTTTAACGGAGAGACCCAGTACTTC; cdr3_aa: CAWSSFNGETQYF
clone_size: .; v_call: TRBV7-4; d_call: .; j_call: TRBJ1-3; cdr3_nt: TGTGCCAGCAGCCCTCCCAAGCCTGGAAACACCATATATTTT; cdr3_aa: CASSPPKPGNTIYF
clone_size: .; v_call: TRBV7-2; d_call: TRBD1; j_call: TRBJ1-3; cdr3_nt: TGTGCCAGCAGCTTTACCGGGACAGGGGAAAGAAACACCATATATTTT; cdr3_aa: CASSFTGTGERNTIYF
clone_size: .; v_call: TRBV27; d_call: .; j_call: TRBJ2-2; cdr3_nt: TGTGCCAGCAGTTTAAGACAGGGGGAGCTGTTTTTT; cdr3_aa: CASSLRQGELFF
clone_size: many; v_call: TRBV12-3/TRBV12-4; d_call: .; j_call: TRBJ1-1; cdr3_nt: TGTGCCAGCACCATTGGGAACGGTGGGACTGAAGCTTTCTTT; cdr3_aa: CASTIGNGGTEAFF
clone_size: .; v_call: TRBV12-3/TRBV12-4; d_call: .; j_call: TRBJ1-1; cdr3_nt: TGTGCCAGCAGTTTTTCAAGGGGGAGCGCTGAAGCTTTCTTT; cdr3_aa: CASSFSRGSAEAFF